This TCR beta chain stems from a study of cytomegalovirus exposure and HLA in healthy donors. Study summary: A subsequent analysis reported that the 120 or so validation repertoires were produced on the same platform that had also been used for the roughly 700 first-cohort repertoires. Study-wide points: Three CMV-associated chains proved CMV antigen-specific in vitro.

This clone came up a few times. Its antigen remains unknown. The donors belonged to the roughly 110-subject validation cohort, separate from the roughly 650-subject first cohort. Data came from immunoSEQ multiplex PCR; TCRdb stores just in-frame clones and leaves some out. The sample includes some 79,000 clones, about 94% seen only once; the top ten take 3% to 3.5%. The CDR3 runs to 12 residues. Trimming took 11 bases from V and 2 from J; bases not matched to a gene: 3. CDR1 is MNHEY, CDR2 SVGAGI, per germline. The TCR originated in a woman between 18 and 29 years old in good health and CMV-seropositive. The sequenced sample consisted of PBMCs. The V and J genes are TRBV6-5 and TRBJ1-2, with 9 positions matching TRBD1. The CDR3 reads CAATGGNYGYTF. As DNA, the CDR3 is TGTGCCGCGACAGGGGGGAACTATGGCTACACCTTC.